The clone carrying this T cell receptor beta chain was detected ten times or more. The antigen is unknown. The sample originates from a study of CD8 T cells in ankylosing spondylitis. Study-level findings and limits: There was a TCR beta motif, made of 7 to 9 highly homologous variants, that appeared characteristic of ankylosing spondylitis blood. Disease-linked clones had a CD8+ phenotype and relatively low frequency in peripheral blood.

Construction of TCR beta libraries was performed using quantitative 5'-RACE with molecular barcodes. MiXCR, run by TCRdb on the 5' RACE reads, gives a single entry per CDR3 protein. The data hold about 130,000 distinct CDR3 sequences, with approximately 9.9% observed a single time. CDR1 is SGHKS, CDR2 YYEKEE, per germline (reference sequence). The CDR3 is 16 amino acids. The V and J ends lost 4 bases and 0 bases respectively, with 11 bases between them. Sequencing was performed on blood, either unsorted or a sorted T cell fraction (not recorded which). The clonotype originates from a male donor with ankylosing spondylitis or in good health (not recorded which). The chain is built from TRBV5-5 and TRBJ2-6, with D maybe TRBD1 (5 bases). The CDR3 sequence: CASSDRQSSGANVLTF. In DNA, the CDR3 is TGTGCCAGCAGCGACCGACAGAGCTCTGGGGCCAACGTCCTGACTTTC.